This TCR beta chain stems from a study of post-analysis software for immune sequencing data. About the study: The disease courses covered relapsing-remitting, secondary progressive and progressive-relapsing multiple sclerosis.

Overall study findings and caveats: The study found significantly lower normalized Chao1 diversity in multiple sclerosis patients than in controls. Pronounced co-clustering by F measure was evident among identically batched samples. With TRBV5-6, TRBV5-1 and TRBV20-1 included, five TRBV segments were more frequent in patients than in controls.

Built from TCR beta cDNA, the libraries had unique molecular identifiers in them. Yield was about 500,000 cDNA molecules from roughly 0.93 to 9.6 million T cells. TCRdb reprocessed the PCR reads with MiXCR, giving one entry per CDR3 protein. The profile shows 450,000 to 650,000 distinct CDR3 sequences, 44% of them singletons. Points on this clonotype: Its antigen is currently unknown.

V was shortened by 0 bases and J by 3 bases, with 5 bases between the two germline ends. CDR1 and CDR2 (germline): SEHNR, FQNEAQ (reference sequence). This CDR3 is 13 amino acids long. Sequenced material: blood. The receptor's source is a girl aged 5-17 years with multiple sclerosis. V and J are TRBV7-9 and TRBJ2-5; a possible D gene is TRBD2 (5 bases). CDR3 protein: CASSLAEEETQYF. The CDR3 nucleotides read TGTGCCAGCAGCTTAGCGGAGGAAGAGACCCAGTACTTC.